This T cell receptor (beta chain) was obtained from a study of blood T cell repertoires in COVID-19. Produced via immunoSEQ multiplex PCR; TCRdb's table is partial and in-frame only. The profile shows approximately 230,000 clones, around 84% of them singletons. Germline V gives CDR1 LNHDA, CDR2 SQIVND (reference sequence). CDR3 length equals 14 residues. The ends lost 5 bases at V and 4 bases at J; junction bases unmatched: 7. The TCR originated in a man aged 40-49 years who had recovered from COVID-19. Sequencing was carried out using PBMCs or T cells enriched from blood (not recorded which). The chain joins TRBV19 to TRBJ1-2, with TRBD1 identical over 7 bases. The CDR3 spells CASSPAGTVYGYTF. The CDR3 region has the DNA TGTGCCAGTAGTCCCGCCGGGACAGTCTATGGCTACACCTTC.